These 10 T cell receptor beta chains were sequenced from one sample in a study of blood T cell repertoires in COVID-19. Profiled with immunoSEQ multiplex PCR; TCRdb holds only in-frame clones, not every one. The top ten hold around 0.67% of the sample, which has about 260,000 clones, 70% to 90% seen once. Specimen: peripheral blood. Receptor source: a human donor in a cohort sampled during active COVID-19.

This clone showed up just a few times. The chain's CDR3 is CASSPQGRNSPLHF. The CDR3 region has the DNA TGTGCCAGCTCACCACAGGGGCGTAATTCACCCCTCCACTTT. The chain couples TRBV18 to TRBJ1-6; D may be TRBD1 (5 bases). V dropped 1 base and J dropped 6 bases, with 7 bases sitting between them. Germline-derived CDR1 and CDR2 are KGHSH and LQKENI. This CDR3 has 14 amino acids. The full variable domain, rest sourced from reference TRBV18 and TRBJ1-6, is NAGVMQNPRHLVRRRGQEARLRCSPMKGHSHVYWYRQLPEEGLKFMVYLQKENIIDESGMPKERFSAEFPKEGPSILRIQQVVRGDSAAYFCASSPQGRNSPLHFGNGTRLTVT.

V and J are TRBV9 and TRBJ2-3; 9 positions match TRBD1. CDR1 is SGDLS, CDR2 YYNGEE, per germline. CDR3 length equals 16 residues. The V and J ends lost 3 bases and 2 bases, in that order; junction bases with no gene match: 7. CDR3 nucleotide sequence: TGTGCCAGCAGCGCCCGGACAGGGGCGGCCACAGATACGCAGTATTTT. Its translation: CASSARTGAATDTQYF.

This clone was recorded a few times. The rearrangement links TRBV18 to TRBJ1-1, with D perhaps TRBD1 (6 bases). CDR1 is KGHSH, CDR2 LQKENI, per germline. Deletions cut 3 bases from V and 1 base from J, with 12 bases between. The CDR3 is made up of 15 amino acids. CDR3 loop: CASSPRGAENTEAFF. The CDR3 DNA sequence: TGTGCCAGCTCACCCCGGGGGGCGGAGAACACTGAAGCTTTCTTT.

The gene calls are TRBV5-6 and TRBJ2-5; 11 bases fit TRBD1. J lost 5 bases, V lost 4 bases, and 7 bases had no gene match. The CDR3 spans 15 residues. Germline CDR1 and CDR2: SGHDT and YYEEEE. CDR3 nucleotide sequence: TGTGCCAGCAGCGCAGGACAGGGGGCCCGGGAGACCCAGTACTTC. Residues: CASSAGQGARETQYF.

The CDR3 nucleotides are TGTGCCTGGAGTGCCGCGGGAGATACGCAGTATTTT. This translates into CAWSAAGDTQYF. The chain joins TRBV30 to TRBJ2-3; the D gene is possibly TRBD2 (5 bases). CDR3 length equals 12 residues. The germline gives CDR1 GTSNPN, CDR2 SVGIG (reference sequence). The V end was cut by 1 base, the J end by 5 bases, with 7 bases between.

V gene TRBV4-1 combines with J gene TRBJ2-3; possibly TRBD2 for D (6 bases). This CDR3 has 15 amino acids. Germline V gene data show CDR1 as MGHRA and CDR2 as YSYEKL. The ends were cut back, 1 base at V and 3 bases at J, with 11 bases in the middle. CDR3 amino acids: CASSQVGLATDTQYF. The CDR3 nucleotides are TGCGCCAGCAGCCAAGTAGGTCTAGCGACAGATACGCAGTATTTT.

This chain uses TRBV5-4 with TRBJ1-3; 11 positions match TRBD1. After removal of 0 bases from V and 2 bases from J, the junction contained 4 bases not matched to a gene. Germline V gene sequence: CDR1 SGHNT, CDR2 YYREEE (reference sequence). CDR3 length: 17 amino acids. The CDR3 loop reads CASSLAPGQGAGNTIYF. The DNA for the CDR3 is TGTGCCAGCAGCTTGGCTCCGGGACAGGGGGCTGGAAACACCATATATTTT.

The CDR3 nucleotides read TGTGCCAGCAGTTACGGCAGGCCAAATCAGCCCCAGCATTTT. Residues: CASSYGRPNQPQHF. The V gene is TRBV6-2 or TRBV6-3, the J gene TRBJ1-5; D remains unclear. The V end lost 2 bases, the J end lost 4 bases, and 9 bases lay between the germline ends. This CDR3 spans 14 amino acids. Germline V CDR1 and CDR2: MNHEY, SVGEGT.

V and J are TRBV13 and TRBJ2-5; 9 bases fit TRBD2. This CDR3 is 15 amino acids long. The junction had 7 bases not matched to a gene; V was cut back by 5 bases and J by 3 bases. Germline CDR1 reads PRHDT; CDR2 reads FYEKMQ (reference sequence). This CDR3 is CASSQDSGGKETQYF. CDR3 DNA: TGTGCCAGCAGCCAAGATAGCGGGGGTAAAGAGACCCAGTACTTC.

The chain combines TRBV12-3 or TRBV12-4 with TRBJ2-7; 7 bases align to TRBD2. There are 13 residues in the CDR3. After removal of 5 bases from V and 6 bases from J, the junction contained 7 bases not matched to a gene. CDR3 loop: CASSDGLVGEQYF. DNA for the CDR3: TGTGCCAGCAGTGATGGACTAGTCGGCGAGCAGTACTTC.